Described below is a single T cell receptor beta chain sequence and its context. V shed 1 base and J shed 2 bases, with 11 bases lying between them. The CDR3 contains 15 residues. Germline V gene data show CDR1 as SGHNT and CDR2 as YENEEA. Assay used: immunoSEQ multiplex PCR; TCRdb lists only in-frame clones, some missing. The sample yields fewer than 50,000 clones, about 80% seen once. This entry belongs to a study of blood T cell repertoires in COVID-19. Study-wide context: Donors in the United States, Italy and Spain gave samples during acute or convalescent COVID-19.

Sequenced sample: peripheral blood. This clonotype originated in a man between 65 and 85 years old with acute or convalescent COVID-19. The chain combines TRBV11-3 with TRBJ1-2; D call uncertain. CDR3 in amino acids: CASSLGGQANYGYTF. Here the CDR3 DNA reads TGTGCCAGCAGCTTAGGTGGTCAGGCCAACTATGGCTACACCTTC.